The 32 T cell receptor beta chains listed next were all sequenced from one sample in a study of beta chain features in type 1 diabetes. The study, taken as a whole, reports: Moderate yet significant TCRB CDR3 shortening was seen in Type 1 diabetes patients in all four CD4+ subsets.

Their antigens remain unidentified. Reverse transcribing all isolated RNA meant expressed TCRB transcripts were sequenced. Libraries were prepared by immunoSEQ multiplex PCR; TCRdb keeps only in-frame clonotypes and omits some of them. The sample lists about 160,000 clones, 6% to 9% seen once, with roughly 0.5% in the top ten. Specimen: central memory CD4+ T cells from blood. The receptor set was obtained from a man aged 18 to 29 with type 1 diabetes.

This chain uses TRBV5-6 with TRBJ2-4; TRBD2 might be the D (5 bases). Looked up from germline, CDR1 is SGHDT and CDR2 is YYEEEE. The CDR3 has 17 residues. V lost 0 bases to trimming and J lost 0 bases, with 13 bases between them. The CDR3, as DNA: TGTGCCAGCAGCTTGGACACAGCTCGGGGAGCCAAAAACATTCAGTACTTC. This translates into CASSLDTARGAKNIQYF.

This clone was observed a few times. One end of the junction does not line up with germline, which may come from a read error. The chain is built from TRBV29-1 and TRBJ2-5; 11 bases agree with TRBD1. This CDR3 is 15 amino acids long. CDR1 and CDR2 (germline): SQVTM, ANQGSEA. The CDR3 spells CSAGQGATYGETKYF. The CDR3 DNA follows: TGCAGCGCCGGACAGGGGGCTACCTATGGAGAGACCAAGTACTTC.

This clone has more than one count but fewer than ten. This rearrangement joins TRBV4-2 to TRBJ2-7, with 9 bases matching TRBD2. The CDR3 has 16 residues. The ends lost 1 base at V and 4 bases at J; junction bases unmatched: 8. Germline V gene data show CDR1 as LGHNA and CDR2 as YNFKEQ. CDR3 nucleotides: TGTGCCAGCAGCCAAGTGTTGGCTAGCGGGATATACGAGCAGTACTTC. This translates into CASSQVLASGIYEQYF.

This clone was seen ten or more times. V gene TRBV4-3 combines with J gene TRBJ2-2; the D gene is possibly TRBD2 (5 bases). With 3 bases removed from V and 7 bases from J, the gap between germline ends came to 12 bases. Germline values: CDR1 LGHNA, CDR2 YSLEER. CDR3 length equals 14 residues. CDR3 protein: CASSQNREGGELFF. Here the CDR3 DNA reads TGCGCCAGCAGCCAGAATAGAGAGGGCGGGGAGCTGTTTTTT.

This clone was detected only a few times. V usage is TRBV11-2 and J usage is TRBJ2-1; 8 bases fit TRBD1. CDR3 length: 16 residues. Trimming took 5 bases from V and 0 from J; bases not matched to a gene: 6. CDR1 is SGHAT and CDR2 is FQNNGV in the germline V gene. In DNA, the CDR3 is TGTGCCAGCAGCCTGCAAGGACAGGGCTCCTACAATGAGCAGTTCTTC. Amino acids: CASSLQGQGSYNEQFF.

The genes are TRBV27 and TRBJ1-2, with TRBD1 matching 9 bases. This CDR3 region has 16 residues. With 7 bases clipped from V and 4 bases from J, the junction kept 13 bases outside the gene matches. Germline V lookup: CDR1 MNHEY, CDR2 SMNVEV (reference sequence). CDR3 in amino acids: CASNGRDRALCYGYTF. The CDR3 DNA reads as TGTGCCAGCAACGGTCGGGACAGGGCTCTTTGCTATGGCTACACCTTC.

This clone was seen more than once but under ten times. V usage is TRBV5-1 and J usage is TRBJ1-2, with 9 bases aligning to TRBD1. The CDR3 length is 17 residues. The germline CDR1 and CDR2 sequences are SGHRS and YFSETQ. The V segment lost 4 bases and the J segment 2 bases; nucleotides outside the gene matches: 12. The CDR3 DNA reads TGCGCCAGCAGCCCCGGGGGGACAGGGAGAATGAACTATGGCTACACCTTC. Protein: CASSPGGTGRMNYGYTF.

The chain is built from TRBV5-4 and TRBJ2-2, with D tentatively TRBD1 (6 bases). Germline loops: CDR1 SGHNT, CDR2 YYREEE (reference sequence). This CDR3 has 16 residues. Trimming left V 4 bases short and J 6 bases short, with 19 bases between. This chain's CDR3 is CASSHVYRASSGELFF. The DNA for the CDR3 is TGTGCCAGCAGCCACGTCTACAGGGCTTCCTCCGGGGAGCTGTTTTTT. Supplemented by reference TRBV5-4 and TRBJ2-2, the full variable domain reads ETGVTQSPTHLIKTRGQQVTLRCSSQSGHNTVSWYQQALGQGPQFIFQYYREEENGRGNFPPRFSGLQFPNYSSELNVNALELDDSALYLCASSHVYRASSGELFFGEGSRLTVL.

This chain uses TRBV20-1 with TRBJ1-2; D is uncertain. Germline CDR1 is DFQATT and CDR2 is SNEGSKA (reference sequence). CDR3 length equals 10 residues. The CDR3 region has the DNA TGCACTGTAGAATACGATGGCTACACCTTC. Translating gives CTVEYDGYTF.

The V gene is TRBV11-2, the J gene TRBJ2-5; D is perhaps TRBD2 (6 bases). The V end lost 3 bases, the J end lost 2 bases, and 10 bases lay between the germline ends. CDR1 and CDR2 from the germline V gene are SGHAT and FQNNGV. The CDR3 extends over 14 amino acids. The CDR3 spells CASSLDYGQETQYF. The CDR3 DNA follows: TGTGCCAGCAGCTTGGACTATGGACAAGAGACCCAGTACTTC. Looking up the rest from reference TRBV11-2 and TRBJ2-5 gives the full variable domain: EAGVAQSPRYKIIEKRQSVAFWCNPISGHATLYWYQQILGQGPKLLIQFQNNGVVDDSQLPKDRFSAERLKGVDSTLKIQPAKLEDSAVYLCASSLDYGQETQYFGPGTRLLVL.

This clone turned up a few times. The chain recombines TRBV6-5 with TRBJ2-7; unclear D gene. Germline CDR1 and CDR2: MNHEY and SVGAGI. The CDR3 contains 14 residues. Trimming took off 6 bases at V and 3 bases at J, with 15 bases between the two ends. CDR3 protein: CASSPRATLYEQYF. The DNA of the CDR3 is TGTGCCAGCAGCCCCCGAGCCACGCTCTACGAGCAGTACTTC.

The rearrangement uses TRBV7-9 and TRBJ1-2; 8 nucleotides agree with TRBD1. The CDR3 is made up of 14 amino acids. CDR1 SEHNR and CDR2 FQNEAQ come from the germline V gene (reference sequence). The trim removed 4 bases at V and 8 bases at J, leaving 9 bases unmatched. This CDR3 reads CASSSPDRARGYTF. The CDR3, as DNA: TGTGCCAGCAGCTCCCCGGACAGGGCCCGGGGCTACACCTTC.

This clone was recorded many times. Other nucleotide sequences in the sample specify the same CDR3. The CDR3 coding sequence is TGTGCCAGCAGTTTACGACTGTATGGCTACACCTTC. Protein sequence: CASSLRLYGYTF. The chain combines TRBV28 with TRBJ1-2; D is unclear. V was shortened by 2 bases and J by 5 bases, with 6 bases between the two germline ends. CDR3 length: 12 amino acids. In germline, CDR1 is MDHEN, CDR2 SYDVKM.

The chain uses TRBV28 and TRBJ1-2, with D possibly TRBD1 on 5 matching bases. Trimming removed 6 bases from V and 5 bases from J, with 19 bases in between. The CDR3 is made up of 15 amino acids. The germline gives CDR1 MDHEN, CDR2 SYDVKM. The chain's CDR3 is CASSPAQTVWYGYTF. The CDR3 nucleotides are TGTGCCAGCAGCCCGGCCCAGACAGTTTGGTATGGCTACACCTTC.

The V gene is TRBV6-6, the J gene TRBJ1-3, with 9 bases that match TRBD1. Germline CDR1 reads MNHNY; CDR2 reads SVGAGI (reference sequence). J was trimmed by 8 bases and V by 7 bases; bases with no gene match: 9. CDR3 length: 14 residues. CDR3 sequence reads: CASNVPGQGDTIYF. The CDR3 bases are TGTGCCAGCAACGTTCCGGGACAGGGTGACACCATATATTTT.

This clone was counted a few times. The chain recombines TRBV19 with TRBJ1-1; 9 bases line up with TRBD1. The V gene end was trimmed by 11 bases and the J gene end by 7 bases; junction bases not matched to a gene: 14. This CDR3 is built from 14 residues. Germline V CDR1 and CDR2: LNHDA, SQIVND (reference sequence). The CDR3 region is CALLPPPGQGEAFF. The CDR3 DNA is TGTGCCCTCCTACCCCCGCCGGGACAGGGTGAAGCTTTCTTT.

V is TRBV6-1 and J is TRBJ2-1, with 11 bases lining up with TRBD2. The CDR3 consists of 18 residues. V shed 1 base, J shed 7 bases, and the junction held 12 bases outside the gene matches. The germline V gene has CDR1 MNHNS and CDR2 SASEGT. The CDR3 reads CASSEEGTSGSGWNEQFF. CDR3 nucleotides: TGTGCCAGCAGTGAAGAGGGAACTAGCGGGAGTGGGTGGAATGAGCAGTTCTTC.

This clone was recorded a few times. The chain carries TRBV7-9 and TRBJ1-1; no firm D call. V lost 5 bases and J lost 1, with 14 bases in between. CDR3 length: 15 residues. Germline V lookup: CDR1 SEHNR, CDR2 FQNEAQ (reference sequence). The CDR3 sequence is CASSPRGGSNTEAFF. Here the CDR3 DNA reads TGTGCCAGCAGCCCCCGGGGAGGATCGAACACTGAAGCTTTCTTT.

J is TRBJ2-5 and V is TRBV12-5; 12 nucleotides agree with TRBD2. The length of the CDR3 is 15 residues. Trimming cost V 5 bases and J 4 bases; bases outside gene matches: 5. Germline V gene sequence: CDR1 LGHNT, CDR2 FRNRAP. The CDR3 DNA is TGTGCTAGTGGTCGGACTAGCGGGGTTCGAGAGACCCAGTACTTC. Protein product: CASGRTSGVRETQYF.

This clone has at least ten counts. This chain links TRBV18 with TRBJ2-3; D not certain. Germline CDR1 is KGHSH and CDR2 is LQKENI. Deletions cut 3 bases from V and 2 bases from J, with 9 bases between. This CDR3 has 14 amino acids. The CDR3 DNA reads as TGTGCCAGCTCACCCACGACAACCACAGATACGCAGTATTTT. Amino acid sequence: CASSPTTTTDTQYF. The complete variable domain, with remaining parts taken from reference TRBV18 and TRBJ2-3, reads NAGVMQNPRHLVRRRGQEARLRCSPMKGHSHVYWYRQLPEEGLKFMVYLQKENIIDESGMPKERFSAEFPKEGPSILRIQQVVRGDSAAYFCASSPTTTTDTQYFGPGTRLTVL.

This clone came up a few times. The rearrangement joins TRBV28 to TRBJ2-7, with D perhaps matching TRBD2 (6 bases). V dropped 4 bases and J dropped 7 bases, with 17 bases sitting between them. Per germline, CDR1 MDHEN and CDR2 SYDVKM. This CDR3 spans 14 amino acids. The DNA of the CDR3 is TGTGCCAGCAGTTGGGGAGGTTCACCGGGGGAGCAGTACTTC. Translation gives CASSWGGSPGEQYF.

This clone was observed a handful of times. The chain employs TRBV29-1 and TRBJ2-1; D unclear. This CDR3 is built from 14 residues. Deletions cut 5 bases from V and 5 bases from J, with 16 bases between. Germline assignment: CDR1 SQVTM and CDR2 ANQGSEA. The CDR3 region is CSVNERLANNEQFF. The DNA of the CDR3 is TGCAGCGTTAACGAGAGACTGGCTAACAATGAGCAGTTCTTC.

The chain has TRBV5-1 and TRBJ1-1; D unclear. This CDR3 is built from 15 residues. Trimming left V 4 bases short and J 2 bases short, with 15 bases between. Germline assignment: CDR1 SGHRS and CDR2 YFSETQ. In DNA, the CDR3 is TGCGCCAGCAGCCTCCAGGTCGCTGGTAACACTGAAGCTTTCTTT. It specifies CASSLQVAGNTEAFF.

The sample holds a few counts of this clone. The chain couples TRBV29-1 to TRBJ1-2; D gene ambiguous. The germline V gene has CDR1 SQVTM and CDR2 ANQGSEA. The length of the CDR3 is 12 residues. With 5 bases removed from V and 1 base from J, the gap between germline ends came to 8 bases. The chain's CDR3 is CSVYGSNYGYTF. Written as DNA, the CDR3 is TGCAGCGTTTACGGGAGTAACTATGGCTACACCTTC.

The chain joins TRBV4-1 to TRBJ2-7, with D unclear. Trimming pared 0 bases from V and 2 bases from J, leaving 14 bases between. From germline, CDR1 is MGHRA and CDR2 YSYEKL. The CDR3 has 16 amino acids. This CDR3 reads CASSQDSTHRAYEQYF. For the CDR3, the DNA is TGCGCCAGCAGCCAAGATAGTACCCATAGAGCCTACGAGCAGTACTTC.

Only a few counts were recorded for this clone. The rearrangement joins TRBV5-5 to TRBJ2-3; D not resolved. The V and J ends lost 5 bases and 1 base respectively, with 11 bases between them. The germline CDR1 and CDR2 sequences are SGHKS and YYEKEE (reference sequence). The CDR3 is 14 amino acids. The CDR3 nucleotides read TGTGCCAGCAGTCCTTTCGGTGGCACAGATACGCAGTATTTT. This sequence encodes CASSPFGGTDTQYF.

A word on this clone: Different DNA sequences within this sample yield the same CDR3. V is TRBV5-1 and J is TRBJ2-1, with 9 bases lining up with TRBD2. This CDR3 has 15 amino acids. CDR1 and CDR2 from the germline V gene are SGHRS and YFSETQ. The trim removed 2 bases at V and 5 bases at J, leaving 5 bases unmatched. CDR3 loop: CASSFGGRGNNEQFF. CDR3 DNA sequence: TGCGCCAGCAGCTTTGGCGGGAGGGGGAACAATGAGCAGTTCTTC.

This clone turned up a few times. V usage is TRBV30 and J usage is TRBJ2-5; D is possibly TRBD1 (6 bases). The germline CDR1 and CDR2 sequences are GTSNPN and SVGIG (reference sequence). This CDR3 has 14 residues. The V gene lost 4 bases and the J gene lost 3 bases, with 15 bases spanning the gap. This CDR3 reads CAWNDPGAKETQYF. The CDR3 bases are TGTGCCTGGAATGACCCAGGGGCCAAAGAGACCCAGTACTTC.

This clone was seen a few times. The chain has TRBV5-1 and TRBJ1-2; maybe TRBD1 (6 bases). The CDR3 loop spans 13 amino acids. Trimming cost V 0 bases and J 8 bases, with 11 bases left between them. CDR1 and CDR2 from the germline V gene are SGHRS and YFSETQ. The chain's CDR3 is CASSLGDTGGYTF. In DNA, the CDR3 is TGCGCCAGCAGCTTGGGTGACACAGGGGGCTACACCTTC. The entire variable domain, with the rest obtained from reference TRBV5-1 and TRBJ1-2, is as follows: KAGVTQTPRYLIKTRGQQVTLSCSPISGHRSVSWYQQTPGQGLQFLFEYFSETQRNKGNFPGRFSGRQFSNSRSEMNVSTLELGDSALYLCASSLGDTGGYTFGSGTRLTVV.

This clone was picked up a small number of times. V usage is TRBV5-4 and J usage is TRBJ1-1; no clear D gene. Trimming cost V 1 base and J 3 bases, with 13 bases left between them. Germline loops: CDR1 SGHNT, CDR2 YYREEE (reference sequence). The CDR3 contains 15 residues. CDR3 DNA: TGTGCCAGCAGCTTGTCCGCCTTTACGGACACTGAAGCTTTCTTT. This gives the protein CASSLSAFTDTEAFF.

The rearrangement joins TRBV2 to TRBJ2-1; a possible D gene is TRBD2 (6 bases). The CDR3 consists of 14 residues. The germline V and J ends were trimmed by 6 bases and 9 bases, with 18 bases remaining between them. Germline CDR1 SNHLY, CDR2 FYNNEI. The CDR3 loop is CASRPGTAATEQFF. As DNA, the CDR3 is TGTGCCAGCAGGCCCGGGACTGCCGCCACTGAGCAGTTCTTC.

The chain combines TRBV11-2 with TRBJ2-5, with D possibly matching TRBD1 (6 bases). This CDR3 has 13 amino acids. V was clipped by 4 bases and J by 7 bases, with 13 bases between them. Germline CDR1 SGHAT, CDR2 FQNNGV. CDR3 region: CASSSGDGLTQYF. As DNA, the CDR3 is TGTGCCAGCAGCTCAGGGGACGGGCTGACCCAGTACTTC.